The 24 T cell receptor beta chains below all came from one sample that was sequenced in a study of CXCR3-negative and CXCR3-positive naive CD8 T cells. Each TRB cDNA library was prepared by 5' RACE (with UMI labels). With the 5' RACE reads reprocessed, TCRdb shows one record per CDR3 protein and no DNA. Listed are approximately 83,000 distinct CDR3 sequences; over 1.5% falls within the top ten. Sequencing was performed on naive CXCR3- CD8+ T cells from blood. As for subset: CD45RO-CCR7+CD27+CD95- naive CD8+ T cells lacking CXCR3 (TNR3-). These receptors were taken from a human donor in good health. Some clones in this sample may be carry-over from other donors' samples.

The rearrangement links TRBV15 to TRBJ1-2; TCRdb indicates TRBD1, and absent DNA this call remains unverified. The CDR3 consists of 14 residues. CDR1 is LNHNV and CDR2 is YYDKDF in the germline V gene (reference sequence). The CDR3 loop reads CATSRIQGSNGYTF.

The chain is built from TRBV7-9 and TRBJ2-1; lacking DNA, the TRBD2 call made by TCRdb goes unchecked. CDR1 and CDR2 from the germline V gene are SEHNR and FQNEAQ (reference sequence). The CDR3 is 13 residues long. This CDR3 reads CASSLGDLGRRVF.

The genes are TRBV28 and TRBJ1-1. The germline gives CDR1 MDHEN, CDR2 SYDVKM. The CDR3 contains 16 residues. This chain's CDR3 is CASSPSPLGIPTEAFF.

CDR3 amino acids: CASTFATGTTSYEQYF. V usage is TRBV12-3 or TRBV12-4 and J usage is TRBJ2-7; absent DNA, TCRdb's TRBD1 call cannot be checked. The CDR3 is 16 amino acids.

The rearrangement joins TRBV7-9 to TRBJ1-1. This CDR3 contains 15 residues. Germline CDR1 reads SEHNR; CDR2 reads FQNEAQ (reference sequence). The CDR3 protein is CASSLTRAILTEAFF. Supplemented by reference TRBV7-9 and TRBJ1-1, the full variable domain reads DTGVSQNPRHKITKRGQNVTFRCDPISEHNRLYWYRQTLGQGPEFLTYFQNEAQLEKSRLLSDRFSAERPKGSFSTLEIQRTEQGDSAMYLCASSLTRAILTEAFFGQGTRLTVV.

The V call is TRBV7-2, the J call TRBJ1-5. The CDR3 has 15 residues. The V gene's germline CDR1 is SGHTA and CDR2 FQGNSA. The CDR3 sequence: CASSAWISGNQPQHF.

This chain connects TRBV4-3 to TRBJ2-7; TCRdb's D gene call, TRBD1, goes unchecked for lack of DNA. This CDR3 has 14 amino acids. Germline V CDR1 and CDR2: LGHNA, YSLEER. This chain's CDR3 is CASSQGQGPNEQYF.

V usage is TRBV7-2 and J usage is TRBJ2-7; TCRdb outputs TRBD2, but without DNA this stays unchecked. The CDR3 spans 15 residues. CDR1 is SGHTA, CDR2 FQGNSA, per germline. This CDR3 is CASSLAQTAVYEQYF.

The CDR3 is CSARGGTLAGDYEQYF. The V gene is TRBV20-1, the J gene TRBJ2-7; TCRdb's assignment of TRBD2 cannot be checked, as there is no DNA. The CDR3 length is 16 residues. Germline-derived CDR1 and CDR2 are DFQATT and SNEGSKA (reference sequence).

This chain joins TRBV29-1 and TRBJ1-2; TCRdb's D call of TRBD1 is untestable without DNA. The CDR3 spans 12 residues. Germline V gene data show CDR1 as SQVTM and CDR2 as ANQGSEA. The CDR3 sequence: CSVGGTGYGYTF. The full variable domain, rest sourced from reference TRBV29-1 and TRBJ1-2, is SAVISQKPSRDICQRGTSLTIQCQVDSQVTMMFWYRQQPGQSLTLIATANQGSEATYESGFVIDKFPISRPNLTFSTLTVSNMSPEDSSIYLCSVGGTGYGYTFGSGTRLTVV.

The chain links TRBV30 to TRBJ2-5; with no DNA, the TCRdb D assignment of TRBD1 cannot be verified. CDR3 length: 14 residues. Germline CDR1 and CDR2: GTSNPN and SVGIG (reference sequence). CDR3 residues: CAWNPRRYQETQYF. Supplemented by reference TRBV30 and TRBJ2-5, the full variable domain reads SQTIHQWPATLVQPVGSPLSLECTVEGTSNPNLYWYRQAAGRGLQLLFYSVGIGQISSEVPQNLSASRPQDRQFILSSKKLLLSDSGFYLCAWNPRRYQETQYFGPGTRLLVL.

The rearrangement joins TRBV4-3 to TRBJ2-7. The CDR3 extends over 16 amino acids. The germline CDR1 and CDR2 sequences are LGHNA and YSLEER. CDR3 sequence reads: CASSQEYARRSYEQYF.

The genes are TRBV13 and TRBJ1-1. Germline V gene lookup returns CDR1 PRHDT and CDR2 FYEKMQ (reference sequence). CDR3 length: 16 amino acids. This CDR3 reads CASSSSTGWGNTEAFF.

V and J are TRBV4-1 and TRBJ2-7; absent DNA, TCRdb's TRBD1 call cannot be checked. Germline CDR1 is MGHRA and CDR2 is YSYEKL. This CDR3 contains 15 residues. The CDR3 sequence: CASSRGPGHTYEQYF.

V usage is TRBV5-1 and J usage is TRBJ2-7; TCRdb picks TRBD2, but there is no DNA to check that call. Per the germline V gene, CDR1 is SGHRS and CDR2 is YFSETQ. There are 17 residues in the CDR3. CDR3 sequence reads: CASSFGTSGSLGYEQYF.

The chain joins TRBV11-2 to TRBJ2-1; no DNA is available, so the TRBD2 call from TCRdb remains unchecked. The CDR3 totals 13 residues. CDR1 and CDR2 from the germline V gene are SGHAT and FQNNGV. The CDR3: CASGGRSGNEQFF.

This rearrangement joins TRBV20-1 to TRBJ1-2. The CDR3 loop spans 14 amino acids. Germline V lookup: CDR1 DFQATT, CDR2 SNEGSKA (reference sequence). CDR3 region: CSARDQGLGYGYTF.

V usage is TRBV12-3 or TRBV12-4 and J usage is TRBJ2-1; no DNA is available, so the TRBD2 call from TCRdb remains unchecked. The CDR3 sequence is 17 residues long. This CDR3 is CASSTYSGASSYNEQFF.

This chain uses TRBV20-1 with TRBJ2-2. CDR1 and CDR2 (germline): DFQATT, SNEGSKA (reference sequence). CDR3 length equals 16 residues. Here the CDR3 reads CSARDPFGANTGELFF.

The V gene is TRBV29-1, the J gene TRBJ1-1. In germline, CDR1 is SQVTM, CDR2 ANQGSEA. The CDR3 has 12 residues. CDR3: CSVVDGDTEAFF.

V is TRBV7-9 and J is TRBJ2-7; the D gene TCRdb calls, TRBD2, cannot be checked with no DNA. The CDR3 runs 15 residues. Germline V gives CDR1 SEHNR, CDR2 FQNEAQ (reference sequence). CDR3 sequence: CASSLAPGAPYEQYF.

This chain connects TRBV19 to TRBJ2-1. Germline loops: CDR1 LNHDA, CDR2 SQIVND (reference sequence). This CDR3 has 13 residues. The CDR3 loop reads CASSMTAYNEQFF.

This chain connects TRBV30 to TRBJ2-1; there is no DNA to check the TCRdb D call of TRBD2. The CDR3 is 14 amino acids. CDR1 and CDR2 from the germline V gene are GTSNPN and SVGIG (reference sequence). Here the CDR3 reads CAWSVVAGDNEQFF.

The chain links TRBV29-1 to TRBJ2-3. This CDR3 is 12 amino acids long. Per germline, CDR1 SQVTM and CDR2 ANQGSEA. CDR3 in amino acids: CSVDIPTDTQYF.